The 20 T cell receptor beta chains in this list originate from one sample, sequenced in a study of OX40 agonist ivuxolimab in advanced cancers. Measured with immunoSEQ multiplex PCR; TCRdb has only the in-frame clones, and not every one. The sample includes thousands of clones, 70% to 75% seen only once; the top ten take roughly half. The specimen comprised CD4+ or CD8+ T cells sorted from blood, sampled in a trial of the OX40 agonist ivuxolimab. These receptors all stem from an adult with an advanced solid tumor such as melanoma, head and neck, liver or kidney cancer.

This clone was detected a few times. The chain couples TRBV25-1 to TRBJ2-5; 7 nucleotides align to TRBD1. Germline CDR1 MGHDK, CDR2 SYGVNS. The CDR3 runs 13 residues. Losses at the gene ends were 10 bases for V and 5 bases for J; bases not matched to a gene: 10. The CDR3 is CATSLTGMETQYF. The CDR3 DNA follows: TGTGCCACCTCTCTGACAGGGATGGAGACCCAGTACTTC.

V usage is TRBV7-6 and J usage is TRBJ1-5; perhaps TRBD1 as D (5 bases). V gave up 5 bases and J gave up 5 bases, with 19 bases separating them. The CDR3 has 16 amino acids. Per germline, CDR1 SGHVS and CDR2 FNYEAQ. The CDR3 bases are TGTGCCAGCAGCCCGGGGCCCCCGGGGGGGTATCAGCCCCAGCATTTT. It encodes CASSPGPPGGYQPQHF.

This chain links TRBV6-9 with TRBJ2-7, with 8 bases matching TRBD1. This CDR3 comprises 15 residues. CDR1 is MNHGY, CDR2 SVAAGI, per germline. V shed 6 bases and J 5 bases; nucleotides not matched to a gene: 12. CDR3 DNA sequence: TGTGCCAGCAGCCCCGCCCCCGACAGGGGCCACGAGCAGTACTTC. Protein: CASSPAPDRGHEQYF.

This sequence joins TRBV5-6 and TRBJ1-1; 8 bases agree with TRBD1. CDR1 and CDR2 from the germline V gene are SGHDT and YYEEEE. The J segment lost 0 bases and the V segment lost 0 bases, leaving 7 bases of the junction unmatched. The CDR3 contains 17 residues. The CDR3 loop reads CASSLVKGQALNTEAFF. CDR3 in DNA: TGTGCCAGCAGCTTGGTGAAGGGACAGGCCCTGAACACTGAAGCTTTCTTT.

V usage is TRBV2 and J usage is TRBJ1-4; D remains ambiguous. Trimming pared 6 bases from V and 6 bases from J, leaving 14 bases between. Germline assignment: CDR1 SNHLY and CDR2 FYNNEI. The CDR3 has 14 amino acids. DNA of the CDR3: TGTGCCAGCAGATCAGACGACGTGGATGAAAAACTGTTTTTT. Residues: CASRSDDVDEKLFF.

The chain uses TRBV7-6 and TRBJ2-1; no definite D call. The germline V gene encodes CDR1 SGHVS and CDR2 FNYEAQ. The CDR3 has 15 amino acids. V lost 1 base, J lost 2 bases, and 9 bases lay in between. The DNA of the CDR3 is TGTGCCAGCAGCTTAGGAGAGCCTCCCTACAATGAGCAGTTCTTC. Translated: CASSLGEPPYNEQFF.

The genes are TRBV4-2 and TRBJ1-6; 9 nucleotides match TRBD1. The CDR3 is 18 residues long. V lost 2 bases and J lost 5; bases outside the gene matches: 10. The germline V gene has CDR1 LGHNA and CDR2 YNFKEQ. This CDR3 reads CASSQPDPGQGNNSPLHF. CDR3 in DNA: TGTGCCAGCAGCCAACCCGACCCGGGACAGGGCAATAATTCACCCCTCCACTTT.

CDR3 sequence reads: CASSPIAGHRGELFF. DNA for the CDR3: TGCGCCAGCAGCCCCATTGCCGGCCACCGTGGGGAGCTGTTTTTT. This rearrangement joins TRBV4-1 to TRBJ2-2, with D unclear. Trimming took off 4 bases at V and 8 bases at J, with 17 bases between the two ends. Germline values: CDR1 MGHRA, CDR2 YSYEKL. The CDR3 consists of 15 residues.

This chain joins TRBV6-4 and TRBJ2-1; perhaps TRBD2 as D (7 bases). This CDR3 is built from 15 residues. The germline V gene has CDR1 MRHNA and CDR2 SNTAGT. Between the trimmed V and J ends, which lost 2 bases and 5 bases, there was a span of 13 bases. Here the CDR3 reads CASSDGGAPNNEQFF. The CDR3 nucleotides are TGTGCCAGCAGTGACGGGGGGGCACCCAACAATGAGCAGTTCTTC.

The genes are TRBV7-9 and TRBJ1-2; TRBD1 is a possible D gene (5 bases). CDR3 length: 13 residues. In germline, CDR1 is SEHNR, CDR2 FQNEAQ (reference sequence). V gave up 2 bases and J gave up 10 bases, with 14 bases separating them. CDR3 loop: CASSLSPGPFYTF. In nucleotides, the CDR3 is TGTGCCAGCAGCTTATCCCCAGGGCCTTTCTACACCTTC.

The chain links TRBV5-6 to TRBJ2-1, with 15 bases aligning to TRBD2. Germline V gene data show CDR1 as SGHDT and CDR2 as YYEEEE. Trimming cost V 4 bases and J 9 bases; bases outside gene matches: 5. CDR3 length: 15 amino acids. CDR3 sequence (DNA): TGTGCCAGCAGCGTGGGACTAGCGGGGGGCTTTGAGCAGTTCTTC. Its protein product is CASSVGLAGGFEQFF.

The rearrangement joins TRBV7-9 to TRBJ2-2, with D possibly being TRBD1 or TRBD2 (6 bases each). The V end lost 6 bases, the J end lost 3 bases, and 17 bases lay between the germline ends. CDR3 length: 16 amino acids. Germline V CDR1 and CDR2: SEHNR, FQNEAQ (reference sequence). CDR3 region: CASSFSGGDYTGELFF. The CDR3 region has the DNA TGTGCCAGCAGTTTCTCCGGGGGCGATTACACCGGGGAGCTGTTTTTT.

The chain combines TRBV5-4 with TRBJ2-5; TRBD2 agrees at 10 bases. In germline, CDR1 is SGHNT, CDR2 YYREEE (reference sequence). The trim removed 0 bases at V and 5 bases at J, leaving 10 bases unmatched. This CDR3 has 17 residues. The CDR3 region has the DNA TGTGCCAGCAGCTTGGCCCTTCTAGCGGGGGACAGGGAGACCCAGTACTTC. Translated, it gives CASSLALLAGDRETQYF.

This CDR3 reads CASSLWAGRYEQYF. The CDR3 DNA is TGTGCCAGCAGCTTATGGGCAGGGCGGTACGAGCAGTACTTC. J is TRBJ2-7 and V is TRBV11-2; D possibly corresponds to TRBD1 (5 bases). The CDR3 loop spans 14 amino acids. Trimming pared 2 bases from V and 4 bases from J, leaving 12 bases between. Germline assignment: CDR1 SGHAT and CDR2 FQNNGV.

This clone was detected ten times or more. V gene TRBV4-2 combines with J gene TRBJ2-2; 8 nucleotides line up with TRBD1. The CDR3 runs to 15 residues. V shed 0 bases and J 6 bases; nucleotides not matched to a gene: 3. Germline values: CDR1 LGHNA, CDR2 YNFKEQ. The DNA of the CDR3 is TGTGCCAGCAGCCAAGACACAGGGGGAGCCGGGGAGCTGTTTTTT. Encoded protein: CASSQDTGGAGELFF.

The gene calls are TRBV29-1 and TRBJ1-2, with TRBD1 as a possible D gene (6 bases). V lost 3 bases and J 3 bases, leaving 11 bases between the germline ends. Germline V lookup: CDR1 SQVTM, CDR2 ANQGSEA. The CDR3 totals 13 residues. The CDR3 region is CSVDRQVHYGYTF. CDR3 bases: TGCAGCGTTGACAGACAGGTCCACTATGGCTACACCTTC.

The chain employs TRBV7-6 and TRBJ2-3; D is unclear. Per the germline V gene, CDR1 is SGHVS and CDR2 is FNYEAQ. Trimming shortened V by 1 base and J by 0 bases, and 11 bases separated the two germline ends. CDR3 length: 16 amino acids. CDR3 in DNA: TGTGCCAGCAGCTTAGGTCGCCCGACTAGCACAGATACGCAGTATTTT. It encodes CASSLGRPTSTDTQYF.

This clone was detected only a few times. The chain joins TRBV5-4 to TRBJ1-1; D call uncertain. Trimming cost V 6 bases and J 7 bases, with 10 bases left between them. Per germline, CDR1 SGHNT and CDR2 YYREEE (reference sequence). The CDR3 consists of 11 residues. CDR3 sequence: CASIERNEAFF. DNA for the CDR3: TGTGCCAGCATAGAGAGAAATGAAGCTTTCTTT. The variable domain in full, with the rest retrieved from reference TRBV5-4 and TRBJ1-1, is ETGVTQSPTHLIKTRGQQVTLRCSSQSGHNTVSWYQQALGQGPQFIFQYYREEENGRGNFPPRFSGLQFPNYSSELNVNALELDDSALYLCASIERNEAFFGQGTRLTVV.

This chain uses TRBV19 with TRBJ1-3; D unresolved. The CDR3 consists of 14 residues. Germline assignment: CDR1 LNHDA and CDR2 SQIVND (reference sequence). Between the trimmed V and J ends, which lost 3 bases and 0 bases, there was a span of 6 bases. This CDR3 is CASSIPSSGNTIYF. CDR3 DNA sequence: TGTGCCAGTAGTATCCCGAGCTCTGGAAACACCATATATTTT.

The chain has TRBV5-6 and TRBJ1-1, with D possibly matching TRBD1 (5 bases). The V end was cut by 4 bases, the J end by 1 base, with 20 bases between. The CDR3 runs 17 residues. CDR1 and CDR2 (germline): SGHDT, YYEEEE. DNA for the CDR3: TGTGCCAGCAGCCAGAAGCCTATGGGACTCGGGAACACTGAAGCTTTCTTT. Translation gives CASSQKPMGLGNTEAFF.